This T cell receptor (beta chain) emerged from a study of blood T cell repertoires in COVID-19. Study overall: Samples of COVID-19 (acute and convalescent) were obtained from the United States, Italy and Spain. The analysed material was cDNA or gDNA that came from T cells, B-cell-depleted T cells, or PBMCs.

In its sample, this clone was seen a few times. This CDR3 has 13 amino acids. Trimming pared 6 bases from V and 1 base from J, leaving 13 bases between. The germline V gene has CDR1 SQVTM and CDR2 ANQGSEA. As processed by the authors: Nucleated cell number was recorded as an estimate derived from reference gene primer amplification. TCRdb's copy holds only in-frame clones and misses some; the assay was immunoSEQ multiplex PCR. Clone size and the V and J calls come from that table; the DNA yielded D and trimming. This table has approximately 400,000 clones, roughly 86% appearing once. This chain joins TRBV29-1 and TRBJ2-7; possibly TRBD2 for D (6 bases). Sequenced input: peripheral blood. This clonotype originated in a human donor with acute or convalescent COVID-19. The donor label of this sample is uncertain. The CDR3 region has the DNA TGCAGCGTCAGACTAGGCGTGTCCTACGAGCAGTACTTC. This codes for CSVRLGVSYEQYF.